This TCR beta chain was documented in a study of CXCR3-negative and CXCR3-positive naive CD8 T cells. 5' RACE with UMI labels generated the TRB cDNA libraries. TCRdb re-called the 5' RACE reads; every CDR3 protein appears as one record, without DNA. The clone table shows about 48,000 distinct CDR3 sequences, with the ten largest holding around 16%. Germline lookup yields CDR1 SSHAT and CDR2 FNYEAQ (reference sequence). The CDR3 length is 15 residues. The sequencing sample was made of memory CD8+ T cells from blood. The origin of this receptor is a human donor in good health. Some clones in this sample may be carry-over from other donors' samples. The chain is built from TRBV7-7 and TRBJ2-5. The CDR3 region is CASSTATTTLETQYF.